Below, 21 T cell receptor beta chains from the same sample are listed, as sequenced in a study of PD-L1 blockade in urothelial cancer. The time point: peripheral blood 6 weeks after treatment start. The method was immunoSEQ multiplex PCR; TCRdb's version includes in-frame clones alone and lacks a portion of them. There are some 110,000 clones in the sample; about 91% occur only once, and approximately 3.8% lies in the top ten. The input for sequencing was PBMCs, taken around atezolizumab (anti-PD-L1) treatment. The source of these receptors is a man between 60 and 70 years old with urothelial cancer.

V and J are TRBV19 and TRBJ2-5; 8 bases are a match to TRBD1. This CDR3 is 14 amino acids long. V dropped 4 bases and J dropped 5; count of bases not matched to a gene: 6. Per germline, CDR1 LNHDA and CDR2 SQIVND (reference sequence). The CDR3 DNA reads as TGTGCCAGTAGTAAGGGACAGGCTGGGGAGACCCAGTACTTC. Translating it yields CASSKGQAGETQYF.

The chain's CDR3 is CASSFQDRLSYEQYF. Here the CDR3 DNA reads TGTGCCAGCAGCTTCCAGGACAGGCTCTCCTACGAGCAGTACTTC. The V gene is TRBV7-2, the J gene TRBJ2-7; TRBD1 matches at 7 bases. After removal of 3 bases from V and 0 bases from J, the junction contained 5 bases not matched to a gene. The germline CDR1 and CDR2 sequences are SGHTA and FQGNSA. CDR3 length: 15 residues. The full variable domain, completed using reference TRBV7-2 and TRBJ2-7, is GAGVSQSPSNKVTEKGKDVELRCDPISGHTALYWYRQSLGQGLEFLIYFQGNSAPDKSGLPSDRFSAERTGGSVSTLTIQRTQQEDSAVYLCASSFQDRLSYEQYFGPGTRLTVT.

The V and J genes are TRBV10-2 and TRBJ2-1; D gene unclear. This CDR3 is 15 amino acids long. The V end was cut by 5 bases, the J end by 4 bases, with 15 bases between. Germline V CDR1 and CDR2: WSHSY, SAAADI. The CDR3 region has the DNA TGCGCCAGCAGTTACGGTCTTGAGGTTTACAATGAGCAGTTCTTC. Protein product: CASSYGLEVYNEQFF.

The genes are TRBV7-6 and TRBJ2-4; D unresolved. The CDR3 consists of 16 residues. Germline values: CDR1 SGHVS, CDR2 FNYEAQ. V lost 5 bases and J lost 0, with 14 bases in between. CDR3 residues: CASSPEAALAKNIQYF. The CDR3 region has the DNA TGTGCCAGCAGCCCCGAGGCAGCTTTAGCCAAAAACATTCAGTACTTC.

The chain employs TRBV11-2 and TRBJ2-2, with 7 bases lining up with TRBD2. CDR3 length equals 16 residues. Trimming took 3 bases from V and 1 from J; bases not matched to a gene: 5. In germline, CDR1 is SGHAT, CDR2 FQNNGV. In DNA, the CDR3 is TGTGCCAGCAGCTTCACGGGGGGTATGAACACCGGGGAGCTGTTTTTT. Protein: CASSFTGGMNTGELFF.

The gene calls are TRBV15 and TRBJ1-1; weak D call: TRBD1 (5 bases). The CDR3 runs 16 residues. Germline V CDR1 and CDR2: LNHNV, YYDKDF (reference sequence). Between the trimmed V and J ends, which lost 0 bases and 3 bases, there was a span of 14 bases. As DNA, the CDR3 is TGTGCCACCAGCAGAGATGGAGCGGGGACCCACACTGAAGCTTTCTTT. Translated, it gives CATSRDGAGTHTEAFF.

The chain carries TRBV14 and TRBJ2-1; no reliable D call. The germline V gene encodes CDR1 SGHDN and CDR2 FVKESK. The CDR3 runs to 14 residues. Trimming removed 4 bases from V and 4 bases from J, with 11 bases in between. CDR3 residues: CASSPRLYYNEQFF. The DNA for the CDR3 is TGTGCCAGCAGCCCGAGGCTATATTACAATGAGCAGTTCTTC.

This chain joins TRBV2 and TRBJ2-1, with TRBD2 matching over 8 bases. With V trimmed by 4 bases and J by 2 bases, 4 bases remained unmatched. The CDR3 has 15 amino acids. Germline V lookup: CDR1 SNHLY, CDR2 FYNNEI. The CDR3 loop reads CASSADGGAYNEQFF. As DNA, the CDR3 is TGTGCCAGCAGTGCGGACGGGGGGGCCTACAATGAGCAGTTCTTC. Drawing the rest from reference TRBV2 and TRBJ2-1, the complete variable domain is EPEVTQTPSHQVTQMGQEVILRCVPISNHLYFYWYRQILGQKVEFLVSFYNNEISEKSEIFDDQFSVERPDGSNFTLKIRSTKLEDSAMYFCASSADGGAYNEQFFGPGTRLTVL.

The chain has TRBV28 and TRBJ2-5, with 12 bases lining up with TRBD2. This CDR3 spans 15 amino acids. J lost 2 bases, V lost 8 bases, and 6 bases had no gene match. From germline, CDR1 is MDHEN and CDR2 SYDVKM. The DNA for the CDR3 is TGTGCCAGCCGCCGGCTAGCGGGAGGGCAAGAGACCCAGTACTTC. Its protein is CASRRLAGGQETQYF. Full variable domain (remainder filled in from reference TRBV28 and TRBJ2-5): DVKVTQSSRYLVKRTGEKVFLECVQDMDHENMFWYRQDPGLGLRLIYFSYDVKMKEKGDIPEGYSVSREKKERFSLILESASTNQTSMYLCASRRLAGGQETQYFGPGTRLLVL.

The rearrangement joins TRBV7-8 to TRBJ1-5, with a weak D call TRBD1 (6 bases). Germline lookup yields CDR1 SGHVS and CDR2 FQNEAQ. The V and J ends lost 5 bases and 2 bases respectively, with 10 bases between them. The length of the CDR3 is 14 residues. The CDR3 sequence is CASSEQGGNQPQHF. The DNA for the CDR3 is TGTGCCAGCAGCGAACAGGGAGGCAATCAGCCCCAGCATTTT.

This clone occurred once. V usage is TRBV7-8 and J usage is TRBJ2-7; 7 nucleotides line up with TRBD1. The germline gives CDR1 SGHVS, CDR2 FQNEAQ. V gave up 3 bases and J gave up 6 bases; unmatched junction bases: 11. The length of the CDR3 is 15 residues. CDR3 residues: CASSFFYQGDGEQYF. CDR3 DNA: TGTGCCAGCAGCTTCTTTTATCAGGGGGACGGCGAGCAGTACTTC.

The chain couples TRBV7-9 to TRBJ2-7, with TRBD2 as a possible D gene (6 bases). Trimming took off 3 bases at V and 3 bases at J, with 15 bases between the two ends. The CDR3 sequence is 15 residues long. Germline V lookup: CDR1 SEHNR, CDR2 FQNEAQ (reference sequence). The CDR3 bases are TGTGCCAGCAGCTTGTTTAAGGGCGGGGACTACGAGCAGTACTTC. This gives the protein CASSLFKGGDYEQYF.

The V and J genes are TRBV9 and TRBJ2-1, with 15 bases aligning to TRBD2. Per the germline V gene, CDR1 is SGDLS and CDR2 is YYNGEE. Trimming cost V 4 bases and J 9 bases; bases outside gene matches: 11. The CDR3 has 17 residues. The CDR3: CASSFTSGTSGGIEQFF. CDR3 DNA sequence: TGTGCCAGCAGCTTCACCTCCGGGACTAGCGGGGGGATTGAGCAGTTCTTC.

The chain is built from TRBV5-1 and TRBJ2-2; 12 bases match TRBD2. With 2 bases clipped from V and 7 bases from J, the junction kept 9 bases outside the gene matches. Looked up from germline, CDR1 is SGHRS and CDR2 is YFSETQ. The CDR3 consists of 17 residues. CDR3 in amino acids: CASSFTGLAGYSGELFF. The DNA of the CDR3 is TGCGCCAGCAGCTTTACCGGACTAGCGGGGTACAGCGGGGAGCTGTTTTTT.

This chain joins TRBV10-3 and TRBJ2-5, with TRBD2 matching over 10 bases. The CDR3 consists of 17 residues. In germline, CDR1 is ENHRY, CDR2 SYGVKD. Trimming cost V 0 bases and J 5 bases; bases outside gene matches: 9. The CDR3 protein is CAISESRSSGRYETQYF. CDR3 DNA: TGTGCCATCAGTGAGTCTCGCAGTAGCGGGAGGTATGAGACCCAGTACTTC.

V usage is TRBV29-1 and J usage is TRBJ1-1; tentative D call: TRBD1 (5 bases). This CDR3 comprises 16 residues. The V end lost 3 bases, the J end lost 3 bases, and 20 bases lay between the germline ends. Per germline, CDR1 SQVTM and CDR2 ANQGSEA. The CDR3 sequence: CSVDYYWRGRDTEAFF. CDR3 in DNA: TGCAGCGTTGATTATTATTGGAGGGGTAGGGACACTGAAGCTTTCTTT.

J is TRBJ1-1 and V is TRBV7-9; 8 positions agree with TRBD1. Germline lookup yields CDR1 SEHNR and CDR2 FQNEAQ (reference sequence). This CDR3 has 16 residues. Unmatched junction bases numbered 7, after V lost 2 bases and J lost 2 bases. CDR3 sequence (DNA): TGTGCCAGCAGCTTATCGGGTTCAGGGGGCAACACTGAAGCTTTCTTT. Protein sequence: CASSLSGSGGNTEAFF.

This clone appeared once. This sequence joins TRBV9 and TRBJ2-3, with 9 nucleotides matching TRBD1. V lost 4 bases to trimming and J lost 5 bases; unmatched junction nucleotides: 11. The CDR3 is 16 residues long. Per germline, CDR1 SGDLS and CDR2 YYNGEE. The CDR3 region has the DNA TGTGCCAGCAGCACCCAGACAGGGGGACTTGGAGATACGCAGTATTTT. This gives the protein CASSTQTGGLGDTQYF.

V gene TRBV2 combines with J gene TRBJ2-5; possible D gene TRBD1, 7 bases. Germline-derived CDR1 and CDR2 are SNHLY and FYNNEI. CDR3 length: 15 amino acids. V lost 0 bases to trimming and J lost 5 bases, with 13 bases between them. CDR3 coding DNA: TGTGCCAGCAGTGAAGCAGGAGGGGGCTGGGAGACCCAGTACTTC. Protein: CASSEAGGGWETQYF.

On this clone itself: This same CDR3 is encoded by further DNA sequences in the sample. The gene calls are TRBV7-2 and TRBJ1-3; D unclear. Germline CDR1 reads SGHTA; CDR2 reads FQGNSA. The length of the CDR3 is 14 residues. V shed 5 bases and J shed 0 bases, with 8 bases lying between them. The CDR3 is CASSLGSSGNTIYF. DNA for the CDR3: TGTGCCAGCAGCCTCGGGAGCTCTGGAAACACCATATATTTT.

The chain combines TRBV30 with TRBJ1-1, with 8 bases aligning to TRBD1. Germline assignment: CDR1 GTSNPN and CDR2 SVGIG (reference sequence). The CDR3 has 17 residues. After removal of 3 bases from V and 0 bases from J, the junction contained 12 bases not matched to a gene. The CDR3 DNA sequence: TGTGCCTGGAGGTTTTCACAGGGGGAGAGCATGAACACTGAAGCTTTCTTT. It codes for CAWRFSQGESMNTEAFF.